Below are 7 T cell receptor beta chains sequenced from a single sample in a study of cytomegalovirus exposure and HLA in healthy donors. It was with 60 Vbeta and 13 Jbeta primers that the PCR ran. Clones were sequenced by immunoSEQ multiplex PCR, and TCRdb holds only the in-frame ones, with some missing. The sample lists about 200,000 clones; less than 90% were seen once. The sequencing input was PBMCs. All receptors derive from a woman aged 30 to 39 in good health and CMV-seronegative.

The chain uses TRBV2 and TRBJ2-7; D is perhaps TRBD2 (6 bases). Germline V gene sequence: CDR1 SNHLY, CDR2 FYNNEI. Deletions cut 10 bases from V and 5 bases from J, with 21 bases between. The CDR3 totals 14 residues. In DNA form, the CDR3 reads TGTGCCACCGGGCAGGAGGGCTGGTTGGACGAGCAGTACTTC. This translates into CATGQEGWLDEQYF.

This chain uses TRBV11-3 with TRBJ2-2; D may be TRBD1 (6 bases). This CDR3 has 13 residues. Trimming took off 5 bases at V and 5 bases at J, with 9 bases between the two ends. Per the germline V gene, CDR1 is SGHNT and CDR2 is YENEEA. The CDR3 bases are TGTGCCAGCAGCCGACAGGAGACCGGGGAGCTGTTTTTT. Protein: CASSRQETGELFF.

V and J are TRBV2 and TRBJ2-1; the D gene is possibly TRBD2 (5 bases). The CDR3 consists of 13 residues. The V gene lost 7 bases and the J gene lost 10 bases, with 17 bases spanning the gap. Germline lookup yields CDR1 SNHLY and CDR2 FYNNEI. The DNA of the CDR3 is TGTGCCAGCACGGTGAGGGAGTCGGGGGAGCAGTTCTTC. Translated: CASTVRESGEQFF.

This clone occurred a few times. The rearrangement joins TRBV4-1 to TRBJ2-1; D call uncertain. Germline V gives CDR1 MGHRA, CDR2 YSYEKL. V dropped 1 base and J dropped 10 bases, with 8 bases sitting between them. The CDR3 sequence is 12 residues long. The DNA of the CDR3 is TGCGCCAGCAGCCAAGTGGCCGGGGAGCAGTTCTTC. It yields the protein CASSQVAGEQFF.

V and J are TRBV10-3 and TRBJ1-5; 8 positions agree with TRBD1. The V and J ends lost 10 bases and 5 bases, in that order; junction bases with no gene match: 7. The CDR3 extends over 13 amino acids. CDR1 is ENHRY and CDR2 is SYGVKD in the germline V gene. CDR3: CANRDRLDQPQHF. The CDR3 DNA sequence: TGTGCCAACCGGGACAGGTTGGATCAGCCCCAGCATTTT.

V gene TRBV5-4 combines with J gene TRBJ2-6, with D perhaps TRBD1 (5 bases). This CDR3 region has 16 residues. V lost 4 bases, J lost 1 base, and 12 bases lay in between. Germline V gene lookup returns CDR1 SGHNT and CDR2 YYREEE (reference sequence). CDR3 nucleotide sequence: TGTGCCAGCAGCCCAGGGTGGCTTTCTGGGGCCAACGTCCTGACTTTC. This gives the protein CASSPGWLSGANVLTF.

This chain joins TRBV29-1 and TRBJ1-1; D possibly corresponds to TRBD1 (6 bases). CDR3 size: 13 residues. Trimming stripped 4 bases from V and 0 bases from J, with 9 bases between. Germline V gives CDR1 SQVTM, CDR2 ANQGSEA. DNA for the CDR3: TGCAGCGTTGGGGGGCTGATGAACACTGAAGCTTTCTTT. Protein product: CSVGGLMNTEAFF.